This entry lists 14 T cell receptor beta chains sequenced from one sample in a study of blood T cell repertoires in COVID-19. The protocol was immunoSEQ multiplex PCR, while the TCRdb copy is restricted to in-frame clones and leaves out a portion. The sample lists some 390,000 clones, around 92% occurring once. What was sequenced was PBMCs or T cells enriched from blood (not recorded which). Source of these receptors: a woman aged 25-40 years who had recovered from COVID-19.

The V call is TRBV27, the J call TRBJ1-5; TRBD1 matches at 8 bases. Germline trimming cut 1 base from V and 1 base from J; bases unmatched to any gene: 3. CDR3 length equals 16 residues. Germline V gives CDR1 MNHEY, CDR2 SMNVEV (reference sequence). The CDR3 loop is CASSLYWTGSNQPQHF. CDR3 bases: TGTGCCAGCAGTTTATACTGGACAGGGAGCAATCAGCCCCAGCATTTT.

This clone was recorded once. The rearrangement links TRBV30 to TRBJ1-2; 8 bases map to TRBD1. With 4 bases clipped from V and 6 bases from J, the junction kept 10 bases outside the gene matches. Germline lookup yields CDR1 GTSNPN and CDR2 SVGIG (reference sequence). The CDR3 runs to 14 residues. CDR3 nucleotide sequence: TGTGCCTGGAAAAACAGGGGGGGATCACATGGCTACACCTTC. Its protein product is CAWKNRGGSHGYTF. The full variable domain, in which reference TRBV30 and TRBJ1-2 provide the parts outside the CDR3, is SQTIHQWPATLVQPVGSPLSLECTVEGTSNPNLYWYRQAAGRGLQLLFYSVGIGQISSEVPQNLSASRPQDRQFILSSKKLLLSDSGFYLCAWKNRGGSHGYTFGSGTRLTVV.

V gene TRBV12-3 or TRBV12-4 combines with J gene TRBJ2-7, with a possible D match to TRBD1 (6 bases). The germline V and J ends were trimmed by 9 bases and 6 bases, with 18 bases remaining between them. CDR3 length: 13 amino acids. The DNA of the CDR3 is TGTGCCAGTTCGACCGGGACACCGTCCGAGCAGTACTTC. Encoded protein: CASSTGTPSEQYF.

V usage is TRBV19 and J usage is TRBJ2-7; 7 nucleotides agree with TRBD2. V lost 4 bases to trimming and J lost 2 bases; unmatched junction nucleotides: 11. Germline-derived CDR1 and CDR2 are LNHDA and SQIVND (reference sequence). The CDR3 is 16 amino acids. The CDR3 spells CASSTQDGGTTYEQYF. CDR3 in DNA: TGTGCCAGTAGTACCCAGGACGGAGGGACTACCTACGAGCAGTACTTC.

The V gene is TRBV7-6, the J gene TRBJ1-1, with D maybe TRBD1 (5 bases). The ends were cut back, 5 bases at V and 3 bases at J, with 13 bases in the middle. CDR3 length: 14 residues. Germline lookup yields CDR1 SGHVS and CDR2 FNYEAQ. CDR3 DNA sequence: TGTGCCAGCAGCAGGGATTGGGGGGACACTGAAGCTTTCTTT. It encodes CASSRDWGDTEAFF.

This rearrangement joins TRBV5-4 to TRBJ2-7; TRBD2 might be the D (6 bases). This CDR3 is built from 13 residues. Germline CDR1 is SGHNT and CDR2 is YYREEE (reference sequence). V was shortened by 0 bases and J by 6 bases, with 10 bases between the two germline ends. The CDR3 loop reads CASSLGAGFEQYF. The CDR3, as DNA: TGTGCCAGCAGCTTGGGGGCGGGGTTCGAGCAGTACTTC. The full variable domain, in which reference TRBV5-4 and TRBJ2-7 provide the parts outside the CDR3, is ETGVTQSPTHLIKTRGQQVTLRCSSQSGHNTVSWYQQALGQGPQFIFQYYREEENGRGNFPPRFSGLQFPNYSSELNVNALELDDSALYLCASSLGAGFEQYFGPGTRLTVT.

This clone was seen more than once but under ten times. V is TRBV27 and J is TRBJ1-1; TRBD1 agrees at 9 bases. The CDR3 spans 15 residues. Germline V gene data show CDR1 as MNHEY and CDR2 as SMNVEV (reference sequence). After removal of 5 bases from V and 3 bases from J, the junction contained 7 bases not matched to a gene. CDR3 in amino acids: CASSPQGARDTEAFF. The CDR3 nucleotides are TGTGCCAGCAGTCCACAGGGGGCGCGGGACACTGAAGCTTTCTTT.

The V and J genes are TRBV7-9 and TRBJ1-1; a weak D match, TRBD1 (5 bases). CDR3 length equals 14 residues. V was clipped by 1 base and J by 1 base, with 7 bases between them. CDR1 is SEHNR and CDR2 is FQNEAQ in the germline V gene (reference sequence). CDR3 in DNA: TGTGCCAGCAGCTTAGGACAGCCGAACACTGAAGCTTTCTTT. It translates to CASSLGQPNTEAFF.

This sequence joins TRBV7-2 and TRBJ2-3, with D uncertain. Between the trimmed V and J ends, which lost 2 bases and 8 bases, there was a span of 14 bases. The CDR3 has 14 amino acids. The germline CDR1 and CDR2 sequences are SGHTA and FQGNSA. CDR3 nucleotides: TGTGCCAGCAGCTTAAAAGCGACCCCGGGTACGCAGTATTTT. Its translation: CASSLKATPGTQYF.

The genes are TRBV18 and TRBJ1-1, with 9 bases matching TRBD1. Trimming cost V 4 bases and J 4 bases; bases outside gene matches: 4. CDR3 size: 14 residues. CDR1 is KGHSH and CDR2 is LQKENI in the germline V gene. The CDR3 protein is CASSQGQGGTEAFF. DNA for the CDR3: TGTGCCAGCTCACAGGGACAGGGAGGCACTGAAGCTTTCTTT.

The CDR3 region has the DNA TGTGCCAGCACGAGAGGCGCTGAAGCTTTCTTT. This codes for CASTRGAEAFF. This chain uses TRBV6-5 with TRBJ1-1, with D hard to call. This CDR3 region has 11 residues. The V end was cut by 7 bases, the J end by 6 bases, with 9 bases between. Germline CDR1 reads MNHEY; CDR2 reads SVGAGI.

The chain uses TRBV28 and TRBJ1-5, with D perhaps TRBD1 (5 bases). V shed 3 bases and J shed 9 bases, with 12 bases lying between them. The CDR3 runs to 13 residues. The germline V gene encodes CDR1 MDHEN and CDR2 SYDVKM. This CDR3 reads CASSFGNQGPQHF. CDR3 nucleotide sequence: TGTGCCAGCAGTTTCGGAAACCAGGGGCCCCAGCATTTT.

As DNA, the CDR3 is TGTGCCAGCAGCCCGGGGGGGGACCGCCAAGAGACCCAGTACTTC. It is translated as CASSPGGDRQETQYF. This chain joins TRBV7-2 and TRBJ2-5, with TRBD2 matching 8 bases. Trimming took 5 bases from V and 1 from J; bases not matched to a gene: 6. CDR1 and CDR2 from the germline V gene are SGHTA and FQGNSA. This CDR3 region has 15 residues.

The chain has TRBV7-9 and TRBJ2-3; no reliable D call. The CDR3 sequence is 14 residues long. The germline V and J ends were trimmed by 5 bases and 1 base, with 10 bases remaining between them. Germline V gene data show CDR1 as SEHNR and CDR2 as FQNEAQ (reference sequence). The CDR3 sequence: CASSPRLGTDTQYF. As DNA, the CDR3 is TGTGCCAGCAGCCCCAGACTGGGCACAGATACGCAGTATTTT.